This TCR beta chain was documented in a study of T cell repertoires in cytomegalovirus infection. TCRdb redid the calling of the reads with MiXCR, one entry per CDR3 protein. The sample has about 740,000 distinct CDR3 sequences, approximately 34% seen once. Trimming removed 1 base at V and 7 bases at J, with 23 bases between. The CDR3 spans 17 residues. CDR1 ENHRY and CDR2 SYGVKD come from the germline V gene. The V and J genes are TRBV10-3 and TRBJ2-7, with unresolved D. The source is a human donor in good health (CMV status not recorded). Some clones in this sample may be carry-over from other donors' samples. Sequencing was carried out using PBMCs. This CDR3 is CAISELEENIGFKEQYF. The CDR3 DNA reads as TGTGCCATCAGTGAGTTGGAAGAGAACATCGGGTTTAAAGAGCAGTACTTC.